This is a list of T cell receptor beta chains from one sample in a study of response to subunit inactivated influenza vaccine. TCRdb recomputed calls from the RT-PCR reads with MiXCR, one row per CDR3 protein. The table lists about 480,000 distinct CDR3 sequences, 25% of them singletons. The sequences come from CD4+ T cells sorted from PBMCs, collected less than 6 days after vaccination. The receptor source for this set is a man between 45 and 60 years old who received an inactivated influenza vaccine. The CDR3 runs from the conserved cysteine through the conserved F or W. Fields, in order: clone size, D gene, V gene, J gene, CDR3 DNA, CDR3 protein. D genes are given only for firm matches. A row's size may be missing; if present it is once, few, many or a size class.

clone size: .; D gene: .; V gene: TRBV6-5; J gene: TRBJ2-3; CDR3 DNA: TGTGCCAGCAGTTACTCAAGGACTACCACAGATACGCAGTATTTT; CDR3 protein: CASSYSRTTTDTQYF
clone size: .; D gene: .; V gene: TRBV15; J gene: TRBJ1-5; CDR3 DNA: TGTGCCACCAGCAGAGGAGCGTTTCAGCCCCAGCATTTT; CDR3 protein: CATSRGAFQPQHF
clone size: .; D gene: TRBD2; V gene: TRBV5-6; J gene: TRBJ2-7; CDR3 DNA: TGTGCCAGCAGCTGGGGGACTAGCGGGAGCTCCTACGAGCAGTACTTC; CDR3 protein: CASSWGTSGSSYEQYF
clone size: few; D gene: .; V gene: TRBV7-9; J gene: TRBJ2-7; CDR3 DNA: TGTGCCAGCAGCTTTGGGACTCGCGGAGCCCCCTACGAGCAGTACTTC; CDR3 protein: CASSFGTRGAPYEQYF
clone size: few; D gene: .; V gene: TRBV10-3; J gene: TRBJ2-2; CDR3 DNA: TGTGCCATCAGTGAATACCGGAGGACGAACACCGGGGAGCTGTTTTTT; CDR3 protein: CAISEYRRTNTGELFF
clone size: .; D gene: TRBD1; V gene: TRBV6-1; J gene: TRBJ2-1; CDR3 DNA: TGTGCCAGCAGTGAATTCCGGGACAGGGGGCTTGAGCGAGCCTACAATGAGCAGTTCTTC; CDR3 protein: CASSEFRDRGLERAYNEQFF
clone size: few; D gene: .; V gene: TRBV18; J gene: TRBJ2-7; CDR3 DNA: TGTGCCAGCTCACGTAGTCCCCCCGCCTACGAGCAGTACTTC; CDR3 protein: CASSRSPPAYEQYF
clone size: .; D gene: .; V gene: TRBV25-1; J gene: TRBJ2-1; CDR3 DNA: TGTGCCAGCAGTGCCACAGGGTGGAATGAGCAGTTCTTC; CDR3 protein: CASSATGWNEQFF
clone size: .; D gene: .; V gene: TRBV20-1; J gene: TRBJ2-1; CDR3 DNA: TGCAGTGTTCAGAGCAGGGCGGGCTTCTGGAACAATGAGCAGTTCTTC; CDR3 protein: CSVQSRAGFWNNEQFF
clone size: few; D gene: .; V gene: TRBV10-3; J gene: TRBJ2-2; CDR3 DNA: TGTGCCACTACTAGGGACACCGGGGAGCTGTTTTTT; CDR3 protein: CATTRDTGELFF
clone size: .; D gene: .; V gene: TRBV6-2/TRBV6-3; J gene: TRBJ1-5; CDR3 DNA: TGTGCCAGCAGTTACAGCCGTGGGAGTCAGCCCCAGCATTTT; CDR3 protein: CASSYSRGSQPQHF
clone size: .; D gene: TRBD2; V gene: TRBV6-1; J gene: TRBJ2-3; CDR3 DNA: TGTGCCAGCAGCCCGGGACTAGCGGGGTTAGCAGATACGCAGTATTTT; CDR3 protein: CASSPGLAGLADTQYF
clone size: .; D gene: .; V gene: TRBV6-4; J gene: TRBJ2-2; CDR3 DNA: TGTGCCAGCAGTGAGGAGGGTCGGACCGGGGAGCTGTTTTTT; CDR3 protein: CASSEEGRTGELFF
clone size: .; D gene: .; V gene: TRBV5-1; J gene: TRBJ2-1; CDR3 DNA: TGCGCCAGCAGCTTGACATCGACTAGAACCCACAATGAGCAGTTCTTC; CDR3 protein: CASSLTSTRTHNEQFF
clone size: .; D gene: TRBD1; V gene: TRBV10-3; J gene: TRBJ1-2; CDR3 DNA: TGTGCCATCAGTGACCCCGGGACAGGGCTCTATGGCTACACCTTC; CDR3 protein: CAISDPGTGLYGYTF
clone size: once; D gene: TRBD1; V gene: TRBV10-3; J gene: TRBJ2-3; CDR3 DNA: TGTGCCATCAGCGAAACAGGGGGCGCGGGAGATACGCAGTATTTT; CDR3 protein: CAISETGGAGDTQYF
clone size: .; D gene: .; V gene: TRBV6-5; J gene: TRBJ2-3; CDR3 DNA: TGTGCCAGCAGTTCTAGCAGGAGCACAGATACGCAGTATTTT; CDR3 protein: CASSSSRSTDTQYF
clone size: many; D gene: .; V gene: TRBV30; J gene: TRBJ1-2; CDR3 DNA: TGTGCCTGGAGTCGAGACAGGCCATATGGCTACACCTTC; CDR3 protein: CAWSRDRPYGYTF
clone size: few; D gene: TRBD2; V gene: TRBV9; J gene: TRBJ2-3; CDR3 DNA: TGTGCCAGCAGCGTGATGGCGGGAGGCCCCACAGATACGCAGTATTTT; CDR3 protein: CASSVMAGGPTDTQYF
clone size: .; D gene: TRBD2; V gene: TRBV5-1; J gene: TRBJ2-5; CDR3 DNA: TGCGCCAGCAGCGGGGGAAATGCGGGGGTTCAAGAGACCCAGTACTTC; CDR3 protein: CASSGGNAGVQETQYF
clone size: .; D gene: TRBD2; V gene: TRBV12-3/TRBV12-4; J gene: TRBJ2-5; CDR3 DNA: TGTGCCAGCAGTGGGAGGGGGCCGAAGCGGGAGGGCCCACAGACCCAGTACTTC; CDR3 protein: CASSGRGPKREGPQTQYF
clone size: few; D gene: .; V gene: TRBV6-5; J gene: TRBJ1-2; CDR3 DNA: TGTGCCAGCAGTTACTCGGTGAAGGACTATGGCTACACCTTC; CDR3 protein: CASSYSVKDYGYTF
clone size: few; D gene: .; V gene: TRBV2; J gene: TRBJ2-7; CDR3 DNA: TGTGCCAGCAGCACAGGGAACGAGCAGTACTTC; CDR3 protein: CASSTGNEQYF
clone size: .; D gene: TRBD2; V gene: TRBV6-5; J gene: TRBJ2-7; CDR3 DNA: TGTGCCAGCAGTTACGCGGGACTAGCGGGAGAGGAGCAGTACTTC; CDR3 protein: CASSYAGLAGEEQYF
clone size: .; D gene: TRBD2; V gene: TRBV7-2; J gene: TRBJ2-1; CDR3 DNA: TGTGCCAGCAGCTATCGGGGACTAGCGGGATATGAGCAGTTCTTC; CDR3 protein: CASSYRGLAGYEQFF
clone size: .; D gene: .; V gene: TRBV20-1; J gene: TRBJ2-5; CDR3 DNA: TGCAGTGCTCATCCGGTCGAGACCCAGTACTTC; CDR3 protein: CSAHPVETQYF
clone size: .; D gene: .; V gene: TRBV7-6; J gene: TRBJ2-1; CDR3 DNA: TGTGCCAGCAGCCTCCCGGGACACCCAAGGAATGAGCAGTTCTTC; CDR3 protein: CASSLPGHPRNEQFF
clone size: .; D gene: TRBD1; V gene: TRBV20-1; J gene: TRBJ2-4; CDR3 DNA: TGCAGTGCCTACCGGGACAGGGGCTACATTCAGTACTTC; CDR3 protein: CSAYRDRGYIQYF
clone size: once; D gene: .; V gene: TRBV15; J gene: TRBJ2-7; CDR3 DNA: TGTGCCACCAGCAGAGAGGGTGTGAGCTCCTACGAGCAGTACTTC; CDR3 protein: CATSREGVSSYEQYF
clone size: .; D gene: .; V gene: TRBV20-1; J gene: TRBJ2-3; CDR3 DNA: TGCAGTGCTAGAGATAGGTCGGGGCAGGGGAGAACAGATACGCAGTATTTT; CDR3 protein: CSARDRSGQGRTDTQYF
clone size: .; D gene: TRBD2; V gene: TRBV5-1; J gene: TRBJ2-5; CDR3 DNA: TGCGCCAGCAGCTCCACTAGCGGGTACCAAGAGACCCAGTACTTC; CDR3 protein: CASSSTSGYQETQYF
clone size: .; D gene: .; V gene: TRBV29-1; J gene: TRBJ2-2; CDR3 DNA: TGCAGCGTCCGCGAGGGGGGGGTTAACACCGGGGAGCTGTTTTTT; CDR3 protein: CSVREGGVNTGELFF
clone size: .; D gene: TRBD2; V gene: TRBV2; J gene: TRBJ2-2; CDR3 DNA: TGTGCCAGCAGTGAGACTAGCGGGCCGACCGGGGAGCTGTTTTTT; CDR3 protein: CASSETSGPTGELFF
clone size: .; D gene: TRBD1; V gene: TRBV6-2/TRBV6-3; J gene: TRBJ2-3; CDR3 DNA: TGTGCCAGCAGGGGAACAGGGGCGCCTAGGAGAGATACGCAGTATTTT; CDR3 protein: CASRGTGAPRRDTQYF
clone size: .; D gene: TRBD1; V gene: TRBV6-5; J gene: TRBJ2-2; CDR3 DNA: TGTGCCAGCAGTTACTCCCGACAGGGACGGCGCACCGGGGAGCTGTTTTTT; CDR3 protein: CASSYSRQGRRTGELFF
clone size: .; D gene: .; V gene: TRBV6-1; J gene: TRBJ1-5; CDR3 DNA: TGTGCCAGCAGGAACAGGGATCAGCCCCAGCATTTT; CDR3 protein: CASRNRDQPQHF
clone size: few; D gene: TRBD2; V gene: TRBV20-1; J gene: TRBJ2-1; CDR3 DNA: TGCAGTGCTAGAGACCCACTAGCGGGAGGGGGGAAGCAGTTCTTC; CDR3 protein: CSARDPLAGGGKQFF
clone size: .; D gene: .; V gene: TRBV27; J gene: TRBJ1-1; CDR3 DNA: TGTGCCAGCAGTTTCCGGACCTCCGGGACTGAAGCTTTCTTT; CDR3 protein: CASSFRTSGTEAFF
clone size: .; D gene: .; V gene: TRBV7-9; J gene: TRBJ2-5; CDR3 DNA: TGTGCCAGCAGCTCGCCGAGGGGGGCGCTAAATCAAGAGACCCAGTACTTC; CDR3 protein: CASSSPRGALNQETQYF
clone size: .; D gene: .; V gene: TRBV7-9; J gene: TRBJ2-1; CDR3 DNA: TGTGCCAGCAGCCTAGAAAGTACGCGGAATGAGCAGTTCTTC; CDR3 protein: CASSLESTRNEQFF
clone size: .; D gene: .; V gene: TRBV7-7; J gene: TRBJ2-1; CDR3 DNA: TGTGCTAGCAGCTTAGAGGGAGGGGGAAGTGAGCAGTTCTTC; CDR3 protein: CASSLEGGGSEQFF
clone size: .; D gene: .; V gene: TRBV7-9; J gene: TRBJ1-5; CDR3 DNA: TGTGCCAGCAGCTCTCAGGGAAGTCAGCCCCAGCATTTT; CDR3 protein: CASSSQGSQPQHF
clone size: many; D gene: TRBD1; V gene: TRBV7-2; J gene: TRBJ1-5; CDR3 DNA: TGTGCCAGCAGCATAAACAGGGGGCGGGAGCCCCAGCATTTT; CDR3 protein: CASSINRGREPQHF
clone size: .; D gene: TRBD2; V gene: TRBV5-1; J gene: TRBJ2-1; CDR3 DNA: TGCGCCAGCAGCTTGGTAGCGGGGAGTGAGGCTGAGCAGTTCTTC; CDR3 protein: CASSLVAGSEAEQFF
clone size: few; D gene: .; V gene: TRBV5-1; J gene: TRBJ1-5; CDR3 DNA: TGCGCCAGCAGCTTGTATCAGGGCCAGCAGCCCCAGCATTTT; CDR3 protein: CASSLYQGQQPQHF
clone size: few; D gene: .; V gene: TRBV28; J gene: TRBJ2-7; CDR3 DNA: TGTGCCAGCAGTTGGGGATTAACCTACGAGCAGTACTTC; CDR3 protein: CASSWGLTYEQYF
clone size: .; D gene: .; V gene: TRBV30; J gene: TRBJ2-6; CDR3 DNA: TGTGCCTGGAGCTGGGGACCCTCTGGGGCCAACGTCCTGACTTTC; CDR3 protein: CAWSWGPSGANVLTF
clone size: .; D gene: .; V gene: TRBV29-1; J gene: TRBJ2-1; CDR3 DNA: TGCAGCGTTGCTGGGAGACAGTACAATGAGCAGTTCTTC; CDR3 protein: CSVAGRQYNEQFF
clone size: many; D gene: .; V gene: TRBV10-2; J gene: TRBJ1-1; CDR3 DNA: TGCGCCAGCTTCCGGGCCAACACTGAAGCTTTCTTT; CDR3 protein: CASFRANTEAFF
clone size: .; D gene: TRBD1; V gene: TRBV20-1; J gene: TRBJ2-7; CDR3 DNA: TGCAGTGCCCTCCGGGACAGACACTACGAGCAGTACTTC; CDR3 protein: CSALRDRHYEQYF
clone size: few; D gene: .; V gene: TRBV16; J gene: TRBJ1-1; CDR3 DNA: TGTGCCAGCAGCCGTTACGGGCTCGGGGCTGAAGCTTTCTTT; CDR3 protein: CASSRYGLGAEAFF
clone size: few; D gene: TRBD2; V gene: TRBV11-1; J gene: TRBJ2-1; CDR3 DNA: TGTGCCAGCAGCTTAGGCCCACCTAGCGGGGGGTCCTACAATGAGCAGTTCTTC; CDR3 protein: CASSLGPPSGGSYNEQFF
clone size: few; D gene: .; V gene: TRBV11-2; J gene: TRBJ2-3; CDR3 DNA: TGTGCCAGCAGCTCCCTCGGAAACGGACGAAGAGATACGCAGTATTTT; CDR3 protein: CASSSLGNGRRDTQYF
clone size: few; D gene: .; V gene: TRBV6-1; J gene: TRBJ1-4; CDR3 DNA: TGTGCCAGCCGGTCCTCCGCTTTTACGGGTGGTAAACTGTTTTTT; CDR3 protein: CASRSSAFTGGKLFF
clone size: many; D gene: .; V gene: TRBV20-1; J gene: TRBJ1-1; CDR3 DNA: TGCAGTGCTAGTGGTGGGAACACTGAAGCTTTCTTT; CDR3 protein: CSASGGNTEAFF
clone size: .; D gene: TRBD2; V gene: TRBV5-1; J gene: TRBJ2-3; CDR3 DNA: TGCGCCAGCAGCTCACAACTAGCGCCTAGCACAGATACGCAGTATTTT; CDR3 protein: CASSSQLAPSTDTQYF
clone size: few; D gene: TRBD2; V gene: TRBV12-5; J gene: TRBJ2-5; CDR3 DNA: TGTGCTAGTGGACCCGGGGGGTCCGAGACCCAGTACTTC; CDR3 protein: CASGPGGSETQYF
clone size: few; D gene: .; V gene: TRBV7-9; J gene: TRBJ1-4; CDR3 DNA: TGTGCCAGCAGCTTTGACGCCTCTAATGAAAAACTGTTTTTT; CDR3 protein: CASSFDASNEKLFF
clone size: few; D gene: .; V gene: TRBV10-3; J gene: TRBJ1-4; CDR3 DNA: TGTGCCATCAGTGTTAATCCAGGGATGAATGAAAAACTGTTTTTT; CDR3 protein: CAISVNPGMNEKLFF